The 21 T cell receptor beta chains in this list originate from one sample, sequenced in a study of metastatic and nonmetastatic thyroid tumors. Every patient was untreated before thyroid surgery. Through MiXCR, TCRdb re-clonotyped the PCR reads. The data show approximately 44,000 clones, less than 35% seen once. The sample taken for sequencing was blood. The receptor source for this set is a male donor with papillary thyroid cancer or a benign thyroid nodule (not recorded which). Some clones in this sample may be carry-over from other donors' samples.

This clone was observed many times. The V call is TRBV5-4, the J call TRBJ2-7; 9 bases align to TRBD1. CDR1 SGHNT and CDR2 YYREEE come from the germline V gene (reference sequence). The CDR3 consists of 14 residues. V was clipped by 0 bases and J by 2 bases; unmatched bases: 0. CDR3 nucleotides: TGTGCCAGCAGCTTGGGGACAGGGGCCTACGAGCAGTACTTC. This sequence encodes CASSLGTGAYEQYF.

The sample holds many counts of this clone. The genes are TRBV20-1 and TRBJ2-3, with D hard to call. The CDR3 runs 12 residues. The germline gives CDR1 DFQATT, CDR2 SNEGSKA (reference sequence). The V end was cut by 0 bases, the J end by 5 bases, with 6 bases between. CDR3 sequence reads: CSARELIDTQYF. The DNA for the CDR3 is TGCAGTGCTAGAGAGTTAATAGATACGCAGTATTTT.

The V and J genes are TRBV4-3 and TRBJ2-3, with 8 positions matching TRBD1. From germline, CDR1 is LGHNA and CDR2 YSLEER. The CDR3 has 15 amino acids. V lost 4 bases to trimming and J lost 6 bases; unmatched junction nucleotides: 9. The CDR3 spells CASSPRDRRGDTQYF. The CDR3 DNA reads as TGCGCCAGCAGCCCCCGGGACAGGAGGGGGGATACGCAGTATTTT.

This clone was detected only a few times. The genes are TRBV15 and TRBJ2-6; D is unclear. Trimming pared 1 base from V and 0 bases from J, leaving 10 bases between. The length of the CDR3 is 17 residues. The germline gives CDR1 LNHNV, CDR2 YYDKDF (reference sequence). The chain's CDR3 is CATSRGVLASGANVLTF. In nucleotides, the CDR3 is TGTGCCACCAGCAGAGGCGTCCTCGCCTCTGGGGCCAACGTCCTGACTTTC.

The V and J genes are TRBV20-1 and TRBJ1-1, with a possible D match to TRBD1 (6 bases). Trimming left V 5 bases short and J 1 base short, with 23 bases between. CDR3 length: 17 amino acids. Germline values: CDR1 DFQATT, CDR2 SNEGSKA (reference sequence). This CDR3 is CSAPKTKSTGRNTEAFF. Here the CDR3 DNA reads TGCAGTGCTCCTAAGACAAAATCGACAGGCCGGAACACTGAAGCTTTCTTT.

The chain couples TRBV12-3 or TRBV12-4 to TRBJ2-7, with D uncertain. There are 12 residues in the CDR3. V lost 3 bases to trimming and J lost 4 bases, with 7 bases between them. Here the CDR3 DNA reads TGTGCCAGCAGTTTGGGTGAATACGAGCAGTACTTC. Translation: CASSLGEYEQYF.

This clone showed up just a few times. A read error is likely, as this CDR3 ends without the conserved phenylalanine or tryptophan. V and J are TRBV28 and TRBJ1-1; D is undetermined. Per germline, CDR1 MDHEN and CDR2 SYDVKM. This CDR3 contains 12 residues. Trimming took off 1 base at V and 5 bases at J, with 5 bases between the two ends. The DNA for the CDR3 is TGTGCCAGCAGTTTATATTGGACTGAAGCTTTCTCT. Residues: CASSLYWTEAFS.

This clone was counted only a few times. The rearrangement joins TRBV7-2 to TRBJ2-7, with D possibly being TRBD1 or TRBD2 (5 bases each). Germline loops: CDR1 SGHTA, CDR2 FQGNSA. The CDR3 is 13 amino acids. Deletions cut 1 base from V and 12 bases from J, with 16 bases between. CDR3 nucleotide sequence: TGTGCCAGCAGCTTAGGATTTGGAGAGGGGCCGTACTTC. Protein product: CASSLGFGEGPYF.

This clone was observed many times. The chain joins TRBV12-3 or TRBV12-4 to TRBJ2-4; D not certain. The V gene lost 7 bases and the J gene lost 6 bases, with 16 bases spanning the gap. The CDR3 contains 14 residues. Here the CDR3 DNA reads TGTGCCAGCACCATAACTCTAGGGTCAAACATTCAGTACTTC. Encoded protein: CASTITLGSNIQYF.

In its sample, this clone is medium-sized. The chain uses TRBV10-3 and TRBJ2-7; 8 bases match TRBD1. Looked up from germline, CDR1 is ENHRY and CDR2 is SYGVKD. The trim removed 0 bases at V and 3 bases at J, leaving 7 bases unmatched. This CDR3 comprises 16 residues. CDR3 sequence (DNA): TGTGCCATCAGTGAGTCCGTGGACAGGGTGTTCTACGAGCAGTACTTC. Its protein product is CAISESVDRVFYEQYF.

In its sample, this clone was seen a few times. One junction end does not reproduce the germline sequence, and a read error may be involved. V gene TRBV19 combines with J gene TRBJ2-7; D ambiguous. The CDR3 is 15 residues long. Germline CDR1 LNHDA, CDR2 SQIVND (reference sequence). CDR3 protein: CSSSPRKSIVYEQYF. Written as DNA, the CDR3 is TGTTCCAGTAGCCCTAGGAAAAGCATTGTTTACGAGCAGTACTTC.

Within the sample, this clone is medium-sized. The chain has TRBV5-1 and TRBJ2-2; 9 bases line up with TRBD1. The germline CDR1 and CDR2 sequences are SGHRS and YFSETQ. The CDR3 spans 15 residues. Losses at the gene ends were 3 bases for V and 4 bases for J; bases not matched to a gene: 4. In DNA, the CDR3 is TGCGCCAGCAGCTCCGGGACAGGGCCCACCGGGGAGCTGTTTTTT. Protein: CASSSGTGPTGELFF.

Worth noting for this clone: This likely comes from a read error, as the CDR3 has no conserved phenylalanine or tryptophan at its end. V is TRBV30 and J is TRBJ1-1; no reliable D call. The CDR3 spans 13 residues. In germline, CDR1 is GTSNPN, CDR2 SVGIG (reference sequence). V lost 0 bases to trimming and J lost 4 bases, with 9 bases between them. CDR3 nucleotides: TGTGCCTGGAGTGTTCCGTTTGCCACTGAAGCTTTCTTG. Encoded protein: CAWSVPFATEAFL.

This clone was detected only once. V is TRBV5-1 and J is TRBJ2-7; 8 bases fit TRBD2. With V trimmed by 5 bases and J by 5 bases, 12 bases remained unmatched. Germline V gene sequence: CDR1 SGHRS, CDR2 YFSETQ. The CDR3 totals 15 residues. CDR3: CASRAGGASGHEQYF. CDR3 DNA sequence: TGCGCCAGCAGGGCCGGGGGGGCGAGCGGCCACGAGCAGTACTTC.

This clone was seen ten or more times. J is TRBJ2-1 and V is TRBV10-2, with 12 bases matching TRBD1. Looked up from germline, CDR1 is WSHSY and CDR2 is SAAADI. CDR3 size: 15 residues. V dropped 7 bases and J dropped 8; count of bases not matched to a gene: 9. The CDR3, as DNA: TGCGCCAGCAACCCGGGACAGGGGGCTACATATGAGCAGTTCTTC. It is translated as CASNPGQGATYEQFF.

This clone is termed medium-sized. V gene TRBV12-3 or TRBV12-4 combines with J gene TRBJ2-7, with 7 positions matching TRBD1. This CDR3 contains 12 residues. Unmatched junction bases numbered 5, after V lost 6 bases and J lost 6 bases. CDR3 DNA: TGTGCCAGCAGCCTCCGGGACAGCGAGCAGTACTTC. Encoded protein: CASSLRDSEQYF.

The rearrangement uses TRBV6-5 and TRBJ1-5; 7 nucleotides agree with TRBD1. CDR1 is MNHEY, CDR2 SVGAGI, per germline. This CDR3 is 15 amino acids long. Trimming cost V 2 bases and J 1 base; bases outside gene matches: 2. CDR3 in amino acids: CASSYARGSNQPQHF. The CDR3, as DNA: TGTGCCAGCAGTTACGCCAGGGGGAGCAATCAGCCCCAGCATTTT.

This clone was counted between two and nine times. CDR3 coding DNA: TGCGCCAGCAGCGGAATAGCTAGCGGGGGTGGGTGTGAGCAGTTCTTC. Its translation: CASSGIASGGGCEQFF. The rearrangement joins TRBV5-1 to TRBJ2-1; 10 bases agree with TRBD2. Losses at the gene ends were 4 bases for V and 9 bases for J; bases not matched to a gene: 13. In germline, CDR1 is SGHRS, CDR2 YFSETQ. This CDR3 comprises 16 residues.

The chain employs TRBV9 and TRBJ1-1, with D uncertain. Trimming removed 0 bases from V and 3 bases from J, with 12 bases in between. The CDR3 totals 15 residues. Germline CDR1 and CDR2: SGDLS and YYNGEE. This CDR3 is CASSVVPNRYTEAFF. In DNA, the CDR3 is TGTGCCAGCAGCGTAGTGCCCAATAGGTACACTGAAGCTTTCTTT.

This clone was recorded many times. The chain joins TRBV15 to TRBJ2-1; D possibly corresponds to TRBD2 (6 bases). Germline values: CDR1 LNHNV, CDR2 YYDKDF (reference sequence). V gave up 0 bases and J gave up 3 bases, with 15 bases separating them. The CDR3 runs 17 residues. Written as DNA, the CDR3 is TGTGCCACCAGCAGAGATACGCGGGGCCCCCTCTACAATGAGCAGTTCTTC. Encoded protein: CATSRDTRGPLYNEQFF. Together with reference TRBV15 and TRBJ2-1, the CDR3 gives the full variable domain: DAMVIQNPRYQVTQFGKPVTLSCSQTLNHNVMYWYQQKSSQAPKLLFHYYDKDFNNEADTPDNFQSRRPNTSFCFLDIRSPGLGDTAMYLCATSRDTRGPLYNEQFFGPGTRLTVL.

The chain is built from TRBV5-8 and TRBJ2-7; maybe TRBD1 (5 bases). The CDR3 is 14 residues long. Trimming pared 4 bases from V and 4 bases from J, leaving 15 bases between. Per germline, CDR1 SGHTS and CDR2 YDEGEE. The CDR3 DNA reads as TGTGCCAGCAGCCAATACTACAGGAGTTACGAGCAGTACTTC. Amino acids: CASSQYYRSYEQYF.